A single sample is the source of the 32 T cell receptor beta chains below, sequenced in a study of T cell changes during pregnancy in multiple sclerosis. The data were produced by immunoSEQ multiplex PCR, yet TCRdb's version contains in-frame clones alone and is incomplete. The table has roughly 52,000 clones, approximately 94% seen once. Specimen: CD8+ T cells from peripheral blood mononuclear cells, collected in the third trimester of pregnancy. Every receptor here comes from a female donor with multiple sclerosis, enrolled in a pregnancy study.

The chain carries TRBV7-8 and TRBJ1-5; D perhaps matches TRBD1 (5 bases). The CDR3 covers 17 residues. V was clipped by 3 bases and J by 7 bases, with 22 bases between them. CDR1 is SGHVS and CDR2 is FQNEAQ in the germline V gene. The chain's CDR3 is CASSFFRGTFLAQPQHF. The CDR3 DNA follows: TGTGCCAGCAGCTTTTTCCGCGGGACCTTTTTAGCGCAGCCCCAGCATTTT.

The chain combines TRBV9 with TRBJ2-1; 8 bases align to TRBD2. This CDR3 contains 14 residues. Unmatched junction bases numbered 6, after V lost 5 bases and J lost 5 bases. Germline V gives CDR1 SGDLS, CDR2 YYNGEE. CDR3 amino acids: CASSPGGGNNEQFF. In nucleotides, the CDR3 is TGTGCCAGCAGTCCCGGGGGGGGCAACAATGAGCAGTTCTTC.

The chain carries TRBV4-1 and TRBJ2-5; D is possibly TRBD1 (6 bases). CDR3 size: 14 residues. V was shortened by 3 bases and J by 2 bases, with 10 bases between the two germline ends. CDR1 is MGHRA, CDR2 YSYEKL, per germline. The CDR3 spells CASSQTGLQETQYF. The CDR3 coding sequence is TGCGCCAGCAGCCAGACAGGCTTACAAGAGACCCAGTACTTC.

This chain links TRBV5-8 with TRBJ2-4; the D gene is possibly TRBD2 (5 bases). V shed 3 bases and J shed 9 bases, with 10 bases lying between them. The length of the CDR3 is 12 residues. CDR1 is SGHTS and CDR2 is YDEGEE in the germline V gene. Here the CDR3 reads CASSSGNGIQYF. DNA of the CDR3: TGTGCCAGCAGCTCGGGGAACGGCATTCAGTACTTC.

The DNA for the CDR3 is TGTGCCTGGAGTCTTTACACTGAAGCTTTCTTT. As protein: CAWSLYTEAFF. V and J are TRBV30 and TRBJ1-1; D uncertain. V lost 2 bases and J lost 3, with 4 bases in between. The CDR3 contains 11 residues. Germline CDR1 and CDR2: GTSNPN and SVGIG (reference sequence).

This sequence joins TRBV13 and TRBJ1-1; D gene ambiguous. Germline CDR1 reads PRHDT; CDR2 reads FYEKMQ (reference sequence). V was trimmed by 0 bases and J by 1 base, leaving 6 bases between them. CDR3 length equals 14 residues. CDR3 amino acids: CASSLGTPNTEAFF. The CDR3 DNA follows: TGTGCCAGCAGCTTAGGAACACCGAACACTGAAGCTTTCTTT. Combining the CDR3 with reference TRBV13 and TRBJ1-1 gives the whole variable domain AAGVIQSPRHLIKEKRETATLKCYPIPRHDTVYWYQQGPGQDPQFLISFYEKMQSDKGSIPDRFSAQQFSDYHSELNMSSLELGDSALYFCASSLGTPNTEAFFGQGTRLTVV.

The chain joins TRBV6-5 to TRBJ1-1; D gene uncertain. Trimming pared 0 bases from V and 6 bases from J, leaving 11 bases between. The V gene's germline CDR1 is MNHEY and CDR2 SVGAGI. The CDR3 consists of 14 residues. Here the CDR3 reads CASSYSEGRAEAFF. CDR3 coding DNA: TGTGCCAGCAGTTACTCGGAGGGTAGGGCTGAAGCTTTCTTT.

This sequence joins TRBV7-9 and TRBJ1-2; D not certain. The CDR3 extends over 14 amino acids. Between the trimmed V and J ends, which lost 2 bases and 3 bases, there was a span of 10 bases. Germline loops: CDR1 SEHNR, CDR2 FQNEAQ (reference sequence). This chain's CDR3 is CASSLSPVHYGYTF. The CDR3 nucleotides are TGTGCCAGCAGCTTATCCCCGGTTCACTATGGCTACACCTTC.

The rearrangement links TRBV5-1 to TRBJ2-1; 7 nucleotides line up with TRBD2. CDR1 is SGHRS, CDR2 YFSETQ, per germline. V was clipped by 0 bases and J by 3 bases; unmatched bases: 12. This CDR3 contains 18 residues. CDR3 nucleotide sequence: TGCGCCAGCAGCTTGGCCTCCCGGGGTAGCGGGTTCTACAATGAGCAGTTCTTC. This translates into CASSLASRGSGFYNEQFF. Looking up the rest from reference TRBV5-1 and TRBJ2-1 gives the full variable domain: KAGVTQTPRYLIKTRGQQVTLSCSPISGHRSVSWYQQTPGQGLQFLFEYFSETQRNKGNFPGRFSGRQFSNSRSEMNVSTLELGDSALYLCASSLASRGSGFYNEQFFGPGTRLTVL.

The chain uses TRBV6-1 and TRBJ2-7, with D perhaps TRBD1 (6 bases). Germline values: CDR1 MNHNS, CDR2 SASEGT. The CDR3 sequence is 15 residues long. Trimming shortened V by 5 bases and J by 0 bases, and 14 bases separated the two germline ends. The CDR3, as DNA: TGTGCCAGCAGTTTTACCGGGACAAACTCCTACGAGCAGTACTTC. It codes for CASSFTGTNSYEQYF.

This chain joins TRBV19 and TRBJ2-7, with 8 bases matching TRBD2. Trimming removed 3 bases from V and 6 bases from J; junction bases left unmatched: 10. This CDR3 region has 15 residues. CDR1 LNHDA and CDR2 SQIVND come from the germline V gene (reference sequence). In DNA form, the CDR3 reads TGTGCCAGTAGTATTACGGGAGGGCCATGGGCCGAGCAGTACTTC. Translating it yields CASSITGGPWAEQYF.

The rearrangement links TRBV5-1 to TRBJ1-1, with a possible D match to TRBD1 (5 bases). The CDR3 is 11 residues long. CDR1 and CDR2 from the germline V gene are SGHRS and YFSETQ. Trimming cost V 5 bases and J 6 bases, with 8 bases left between them. The DNA of the CDR3 is TGCGCCAGCAGGGGGGGGGCTGAAGCTTTCTTT. It is translated as CASRGGAEAFF.

This rearrangement joins TRBV7-9 to TRBJ2-1, with TRBD2 matching over 9 bases. V shed 1 base, J shed 5 bases, and the junction held 3 bases outside the gene matches. The CDR3 is made up of 15 amino acids. Per the germline V gene, CDR1 is SEHNR and CDR2 is FQNEAQ (reference sequence). CDR3 sequence reads: CASSLGASGNNEQFF. CDR3 DNA: TGTGCCAGCAGCTTAGGAGCTAGCGGGAACAATGAGCAGTTCTTC.

DNA for the CDR3: TGTGCCAGCGGCATCTCCTACGAGCAGTACTTC. This translates into CASGISYEQYF. V usage is TRBV7-9 and J usage is TRBJ2-7; D gene ambiguous. CDR3 length: 11 amino acids. Germline CDR1 is SEHNR and CDR2 is FQNEAQ (reference sequence). Deletions cut 8 bases from V and 0 bases from J, with 5 bases between.

This sequence joins TRBV5-1 and TRBJ2-1; D remains unclear. This CDR3 has 17 amino acids. Trimming removed 2 bases from V and 3 bases from J, with 18 bases in between. In germline, CDR1 is SGHRS, CDR2 YFSETQ. The CDR3 DNA reads TGCGCCAGCAGCTTATCTCATTTTGGTGGCGGCTACAATGAGCAGTTCTTC. It codes for CASSLSHFGGGYNEQFF.

This sequence joins TRBV6-1 and TRBJ2-7; D is uncertain. Germline CDR1 reads MNHNS; CDR2 reads SASEGT. CDR3 size: 13 residues. Deletions cut 4 bases from V and 4 bases from J, with 11 bases between. CDR3 amino acids: CASSAYPRYEQYF. CDR3 DNA sequence: TGTGCCAGCAGTGCATACCCGAGATACGAGCAGTACTTC.

The chain joins TRBV21-1 to TRBJ2-1; the listed D gene, TRBD2, was not tested against the DNA. TRBV21-1 is a pseudogene segment. This CDR3 is 18 amino acids long. The CDR3 sequence is CASSNWEGSPYIYNEQFF. CDR3 DNA: TGTGCCAGCAGCAACTGGGAGGGATCCCCCTACATCTACAATGAGCAGTTCTTC.

Only one count was recorded for this clone. The rearrangement links TRBV5-1 to TRBJ2-3; TRBD2 matches at 10 bases. Germline-derived CDR1 and CDR2 are SGHRS and YFSETQ. The CDR3 length is 16 residues. Unmatched junction bases numbered 9, after V lost 4 bases and J lost 4 bases. CDR3 sequence: CASSLPGLARADTQYF. CDR3 DNA: TGCGCCAGCAGCCTACCGGGACTAGCGAGGGCAGATACGCAGTATTTT.

The V call is TRBV6-4, the J call TRBJ2-1; 7 bases map to TRBD2. Germline trimming cut 0 bases from V and 8 bases from J; bases unmatched to any gene: 7. This CDR3 region has 15 residues. Germline V lookup: CDR1 MRHNA, CDR2 SNTAGT. CDR3 DNA: TGTGCCAGCAGTGACTCTGGCGGGAGTGGGGATGAGCAGTTCTTC. Amino acid sequence: CASSDSGGSGDEQFF.

This sequence joins TRBV27 and TRBJ1-2, with 10 bases that match TRBD1. CDR1 and CDR2 (germline): MNHEY, SMNVEV (reference sequence). There are 15 residues in the CDR3. V trimming: 5 bases; J trimming: 4 bases; junction bases outside the gene matches: 7. The CDR3 loop reads CASSGTTGGIYGYTF. CDR3 in DNA: TGTGCCAGCAGTGGAACGACAGGGGGCATCTATGGCTACACCTTC.

This clone was detected once. In DNA, the CDR3 is TGTGCCAGCAGTCTACTAGCGGCGAACACAGATACGCAGTATTTT. This codes for CASSLLAANTDTQYF. The chain employs TRBV28 and TRBJ2-3; TRBD2 matches 8 bases. The CDR3 spans 15 residues. Germline CDR1 is MDHEN and CDR2 is SYDVKM. V was pared by 5 bases and J by 2 bases, with 6 bases of the junction left unmatched.

This sequence joins TRBV4-1 and TRBJ2-1; D gene uncertain. The length of the CDR3 is 13 residues. Trimming stripped 1 base from V and 6 bases from J, with 7 bases between. Germline V gene lookup returns CDR1 MGHRA and CDR2 YSYEKL. CDR3 DNA: TGCGCCAGCAGCCAAGGCGCTATCAATGAGCAGTTCTTC. It specifies CASSQGAINEQFF.

The chain links TRBV4-2 to TRBJ1-5; 8 bases agree with TRBD1. Germline V gives CDR1 LGHNA, CDR2 YNFKEQ. The CDR3 length is 17 residues. The V and J ends lost 0 bases and 5 bases, in that order; junction bases with no gene match: 9. The CDR3 DNA is TGTGCCAGCAGCCAAGAGGTTTGGACAGGGACGTATCAGCCCCAGCATTTT. It encodes CASSQEVWTGTYQPQHF.

This chain joins TRBV28 and TRBJ2-5, with D tentatively TRBD2 (6 bases). The germline V gene has CDR1 MDHEN and CDR2 SYDVKM. V shed 5 bases and J shed 1 base, with 14 bases lying between them. This CDR3 is built from 15 residues. CDR3 sequence reads: CASSISWEAQETQYF. Written as DNA, the CDR3 is TGTGCCAGCAGTATATCCTGGGAGGCCCAAGAGACCCAGTACTTC.

The chain couples TRBV4-1 to TRBJ2-7; D remains ambiguous. Germline CDR1 and CDR2: MGHRA and YSYEKL. The CDR3 is made up of 15 amino acids. V gave up 0 bases and J gave up 2 bases, with 11 bases separating them. DNA for the CDR3: TGCGCCAGCAGCCAAGACTCCTACGAGCCCTACGAGCAGTACTTC. Translated: CASSQDSYEPYEQYF.

V is TRBV7-9 and J is TRBJ2-7, with 10 nucleotides matching TRBD2. This CDR3 contains 15 residues. Germline CDR1 is SEHNR and CDR2 is FQNEAQ (reference sequence). V shed 3 bases and J 2 bases; nucleotides not matched to a gene: 4. CDR3 sequence (DNA): TGTGCCAGCAGCTTTCCCAGCGGGAGGGCCTACGAGCAGTACTTC. Amino acids: CASSFPSGRAYEQYF.

The chain recombines TRBV11-2 with TRBJ2-5; 9 bases agree with TRBD2. The ends lost 5 bases at V and 3 bases at J; junction bases unmatched: 7. CDR1 is SGHAT and CDR2 is FQNNGV in the germline V gene. This CDR3 is 15 amino acids long. CDR3 amino acids: CASSTGLASEETQYF. In DNA, the CDR3 is TGTGCCAGCAGCACGGGACTAGCTTCCGAAGAGACCCAGTACTTC. Variable domain in full (rest from reference TRBV11-2 and TRBJ2-5): EAGVAQSPRYKIIEKRQSVAFWCNPISGHATLYWYQQILGQGPKLLIQFQNNGVVDDSQLPKDRFSAERLKGVDSTLKIQPAKLEDSAVYLCASSTGLASEETQYFGPGTRLLVL.

The J gene is TRBJ2-7, the V gene TRBV30, with D perhaps TRBD2 (5 bases). This CDR3 comprises 15 residues. In germline, CDR1 is GTSNPN, CDR2 SVGIG (reference sequence). The V end lost 0 bases, the J end lost 3 bases, and 15 bases lay between the germline ends. CDR3 sequence: CAWSVGDYGIYEQYF. Here the CDR3 DNA reads TGTGCCTGGAGTGTAGGCGACTATGGGATCTACGAGCAGTACTTC.

CDR3 nucleotides: TGTGCCAGCAGCACACGACAGGGGACGTCATACAATGAGCAGTTCTTC. Protein sequence: CASSTRQGTSYNEQFF. The chain is built from TRBV13 and TRBJ2-1, with 8 bases identical to TRBD1. The CDR3 has 16 residues. From germline, CDR1 is PRHDT and CDR2 FYEKMQ (reference sequence). After removal of 5 bases from V and 4 bases from J, the junction contained 10 bases not matched to a gene.

The chain combines TRBV7-9 with TRBJ2-3; TRBD2 agrees at 13 bases. In germline, CDR1 is SEHNR, CDR2 FQNEAQ (reference sequence). The V and J ends lost 5 bases and 6 bases, in that order; junction bases with no gene match: 11. The CDR3 is made up of 17 amino acids. CDR3 amino acids: CASSDGGLAGVLDTQYF. The CDR3, as DNA: TGTGCCAGCAGCGACGGAGGACTAGCGGGAGTATTGGATACGCAGTATTTT.

This clone was detected only once. The J gene is TRBJ2-5, the V gene TRBV6-1, with 13 bases matching TRBD2. Germline CDR1 is MNHNS and CDR2 is SASEGT. This CDR3 has 19 amino acids. The V gene end was trimmed by 3 bases and the J gene end by 5 bases; junction bases not matched to a gene: 15. CDR3 residues: CASSDLPGGLAGEGETQYF. The CDR3 DNA is TGTGCCAGCAGTGATCTCCCCGGAGGACTAGCGGGAGAGGGGGAGACCCAGTACTTC.

This chain joins TRBV11-2 and TRBJ2-1, with D perhaps matching TRBD2 (5 bases). V was cut by 2 bases and J by 2 bases, with 10 bases left in between. The CDR3 sequence is 15 residues long. The germline CDR1 and CDR2 sequences are SGHAT and FQNNGV. The CDR3 is CASSLNPGTYNEQFF. The CDR3 DNA reads TGTGCCAGCAGCTTAAATCCGGGAACCTACAATGAGCAGTTCTTC.